These T cell receptor beta chains were read from a single sample in a study of post-analysis software for immune sequencing data. One entry per CDR3 protein, called by TCRdb with MiXCR from the PCR reads. The top ten clones hold approximately 4.3% of a sample with 650,000 to 850,000 distinct CDR3 sequences, approximately 53% of them seen once. Sequencing used blood. The source is a girl aged 10 to 17 with multiple sclerosis. CDR3s include the opening cysteine and the closing phenylalanine or tryptophan. D genes are given only for firm matches. Rows may omit the clone size; those that give it use once, few, many or a size class.

abundance,j_gene,d_gene,v_gene,CDR3nt,CDR3aa
few,TRBJ1-2,NA,TRBV7-2,TGTGCCAGCAGCTTAGAGGTACAGGCAAGAGGCTACACCTTC,CASSLEVQARGYTF
few,TRBJ2-7,NA,TRBV6-2/TRBV6-3,TGTGCCAGCAGTTACGGACAGTCAAGGGTCGTCTACGAGCAGTACTTC,CASSYGQSRVVYEQYF
few,TRBJ2-7,NA,TRBV4-1,TGCGCCAGCAGCCAAGATTTAACTAGTGGCTACTACGAGCAGTACTTC,CASSQDLTSGYYEQYF
NA,TRBJ2-4,NA,TRBV6-1,TGTGCCAGCAGTGAAAGAAGAGGACACACAAACATTCAGTACTTC,CASSERRGHTNIQYF
NA,TRBJ1-6,NA,TRBV21-1,TGTGCCAGCAGCAACGGGATGGGGACAGGCCCTAGGACCCTCCACTTT,CASSNGMGTGPRTLHF
NA,TRBJ2-1,NA,TRBV12-3/TRBV12-4,TGTGCCAGCAACAGGGCTAGCTCCTACAATGAGCAGTTCTTC,CASNRASSYNEQFF
NA,TRBJ1-5,TRBD1,TRBV30,TGTGCCTGGACCCTAGGGGACAGGAAAGATCAGCCCCAGCATTTT,CAWTLGDRKDQPQHF
NA,TRBJ2-1,TRBD2,TRBV4-1,TGCGCCAGCAGCCAAGACAGAGGGACTAGCGGGGGGGCCATTGATGAGCAGTTCTTC,CASSQDRGTSGGAIDEQFF
few,TRBJ2-7,NA,TRBV29-1,TGCAGCGTTGAGAAGCGGGACGAGCAGTACTTC,CSVEKRDEQYF
NA,TRBJ2-5,TRBD1,TRBV27,TGTGCCAGCAGGCAGGGGGCGAGAGAGCAGTACTTC,CASRQGAREQYF
NA,TRBJ2-1,NA,TRBV7-9,TGTGCCAGCAGCTTAGCGCGTTTAGGTGAGCAGTTCTTC,CASSLARLGEQFF
NA,TRBJ2-7,NA,TRBV13,TGTGCCAGCAGCCTAAGAAGGCAGGCCCACGAGCAGTACTTC,CASSLRRQAHEQYF
NA,TRBJ2-3,TRBD1,TRBV20-1,TGCAGTGCAGGGGACAGGGGCTTCTCTACGCAGTATTTT,CSAGDRGFSTQYF
NA,TRBJ1-5,NA,TRBV10-3,TGTGCCATCAGTGAGAGAGGGGAACGCCAGCCCCAGCATTTT,CAISERGERQPQHF
NA,TRBJ2-1,NA,TRBV7-3,TGTGCCAGCAGCTTAGGGTCCGGGTCTGAGCAGTTCTTC,CASSLGSGSEQFF
few,TRBJ1-2,NA,TRBV7-2,TGTGCCAGCAGCGCCACTTCAAACTATGGCTACACCTTC,CASSATSNYGYTF
NA,TRBJ1-2,TRBD1,TRBV5-1,TGCGCCAGCAGCTCTACAGGGGGGCGAAGTAACTATGGCTACACCTTC,CASSSTGGRSNYGYTF
NA,TRBJ2-3,TRBD1,TRBV5-1,TGCGCCAGCAGCTTACAGGGGGCATTTAGCACAGATACGCAGTATTTT,CASSLQGAFSTDTQYF
NA,TRBJ1-4,NA,TRBV14,TGTGCCAGCAGCCAAGATCGGGGGATTAATGGAAAACTGTTTTTT,CASSQDRGINGKLFF
few,TRBJ1-2,NA,TRBV7-3,TGTGCCAGTGGAACAGGGAACTATGGCTACACCTTC,CASGTGNYGYTF
NA,TRBJ2-3,TRBD2,TRBV27,TGTGCCCCCACCCCGGGAGGAACCTCGTTAACGCAGTATTTT,CAPTPGGTSLTQYF
NA,TRBJ1-1,NA,TRBV3-1,TGTGCCAGCAGCCAAATCTCGAGGGGGGGCATGAACACTGAAGCTTTCTTT,CASSQISRGGMNTEAFF
few,TRBJ2-7,NA,TRBV7-6,TGTGCCAGCAGCCCATCCGCCGGGTCCTACGAGCAGTACTTC,CASSPSAGSYEQYF
once,TRBJ1-2,NA,TRBV18,TGTGCCAGCTCACCACAGAGTACTAACTATGGCTACACCTTC,CASSPQSTNYGYTF
NA,TRBJ1-1,NA,TRBV27,TGTGCCAGCAGTTTCAAGGGAAAGGGGGGACCCAACACTGAAGCTTTCTTT,CASSFKGKGGPNTEAFF
NA,TRBJ2-1,TRBD2,TRBV20-1,TGCAGTGCTAGAGGACTAGCGGGAGGTGAGCAGTTCTTC,CSARGLAGGEQFF
NA,TRBJ2-3,NA,TRBV29-1,TGCAGCGTTGGAGGGGGAACCTATACGCAGTATTTT,CSVGGGTYTQYF
once,TRBJ2-3,NA,TRBV7-2,TGTGCCAGCAGCTGGGGACTTATCACAGATACGCAGTATTTT,CASSWGLITDTQYF
few,TRBJ2-7,NA,TRBV10-3,TGTGCCATCAGTGAGTCATCAGGGGAGTCCTACGAGCAGTACTTC,CAISESSGESYEQYF
NA,TRBJ2-1,TRBD1,TRBV10-3,TGTGCCATCAGTCCGGGACAGGGTTTCAATGAGCAGTTCTTC,CAISPGQGFNEQFF
NA,TRBJ2-7,NA,TRBV14,TGTGCCAGCAGCCAAACCGGAGGGATAGGGACCATAAGAGGCTACGAGCAGTACTTC,CASSQTGGIGTIRGYEQYF
NA,TRBJ1-6,NA,TRBV15,TGTGCCACCAGCAGAGATGTAAGGGGACTGGTGAAGCCCCTCCACTTT,CATSRDVRGLVKPLHF
NA,TRBJ2-1,NA,TRBV29-1,TGCAGCGTTGTTCGGGGGTCTAGCTCCTACAATGAGCAGTTCTTC,CSVVRGSSSYNEQFF
NA,TRBJ2-7,TRBD2,TRBV29-1,TGCAGCGTGGGGGGGGACTCCTACTACGAGCAGTACTTC,CSVGGDSYYEQYF
NA,TRBJ2-7,NA,TRBV7-9,TGTGCCAGCAGCTCCCCATACATGGAACCACTCGAGCAGTACTTC,CASSSPYMEPLEQYF
NA,TRBJ2-5,NA,TRBV11-3,TGTGCCAGCAGTCCGGGCTACTCGGGGGAGACCCAGTACTTC,CASSPGYSGETQYF
once,TRBJ2-7,TRBD2,TRBV10-3,TGTGCCATCAGTGAGTTTGGTAGCGGGGCCGAATGTTACGAGCAGTACTTC,CAISEFGSGAECYEQYF
NA,TRBJ2-7,TRBD1,TRBV5-8,TGTGCCAGCAGCTTTCGGACAGGGCAGGGGGAGCAGTACTTC,CASSFRTGQGEQYF
few,TRBJ2-2,NA,TRBV11-3,TGTGCCAGCAGCTTAGGGGTGGCCGGGGAGCTGTTTTTT,CASSLGVAGELFF
NA,TRBJ2-1,TRBD2,TRBV20-1,TGCAGTGCTAGAGATGTACCGGGACTAGCGGCTTCCTACAATGAGCAGTTCTTC,CSARDVPGLAASYNEQFF
NA,TRBJ1-6,NA,TRBV6-1,TGTGCCAGCAGTAGTCCTCTATTCGGGTCCGCGGGATCCCTCCACTTT,CASSSPLFGSAGSLHF
few,TRBJ2-1,NA,TRBV4-1,TGCGCCAGCAGCTTCGAGCGGGAGCAGTTCTTC,CASSFEREQFF
few,TRBJ2-1,TRBD1,TRBV5-1,TGCGCCAGCAGCTTGGATCAGGGGGCGGATTATGAGCAGTTCTTC,CASSLDQGADYEQFF
NA,TRBJ2-1,NA,TRBV7-6,TGTGCCAGCAGCTCTCGCCTTGGAGAGCAGTTCTTC,CASSSRLGEQFF
NA,TRBJ1-1,NA,TRBV10-3,TGTGCCGGAGGGGACCCGAGCGACACTGAAGCTTTCTTT,CAGGDPSDTEAFF
NA,TRBJ2-7,NA,TRBV3-1,TGTGCCAGCAGCCAAGACCCCAGGGAATCCTACGAGCAGTACTTC,CASSQDPRESYEQYF
few,TRBJ2-1,NA,TRBV7-2,TGTGCCAGCAGCTTAGGTAGGCTTGGAGTTGAGCAGTTCTTC,CASSLGRLGVEQFF
NA,TRBJ2-5,TRBD1,TRBV5-1,TGCGCCAGCAGCTGGGGGACAGATGGAGAGACCCAGTACTTC,CASSWGTDGETQYF
NA,TRBJ2-3,TRBD2,TRBV29-1,TGCAGCGTCGATCCCACTAGCGGGGGAGAGACAGATACGCAGTATTTT,CSVDPTSGGETDTQYF
few,TRBJ2-1,TRBD2,TRBV7-2,TGTGCCAGCAGCTCTCTCGCACTGGGACTAGCAGGGAACAATGAGCAGTTCTTC,CASSSLALGLAGNNEQFF
NA,TRBJ1-2,NA,TRBV10-3,TGTGCCATCAGTGAGTCGGGGGCTAACTATAGCTACACCTTC,CAISESGANYSYTF
few,TRBJ2-1,TRBD2,TRBV20-1,TGCAGTGCCCTCACCGGGACTAGCGGCTACAATGAGCAGTTCTTC,CSALTGTSGYNEQFF
few,TRBJ2-7,TRBD1,TRBV5-1,TGCGCCAGCAGCCCGGAACCTGGACAGGGCTCCTACGAGCAGTACTTC,CASSPEPGQGSYEQYF
NA,TRBJ2-1,NA,TRBV3-1,TGTGCCAGCAGCCAAGATAGGCTCAGAGGGAATGAGCAGTTCTTC,CASSQDRLRGNEQFF
once,TRBJ2-3,TRBD2,TRBV12-3/TRBV12-4,TGTGCCAGCAGTCAGCGGCGGGGGGCGGGGGATACGCAGTATTTT,CASSQRRGAGDTQYF
few,TRBJ1-2,TRBD1,TRBV29-1,TGCAGCGTGACAGGGCACTATGGCTACACCTTC,CSVTGHYGYTF